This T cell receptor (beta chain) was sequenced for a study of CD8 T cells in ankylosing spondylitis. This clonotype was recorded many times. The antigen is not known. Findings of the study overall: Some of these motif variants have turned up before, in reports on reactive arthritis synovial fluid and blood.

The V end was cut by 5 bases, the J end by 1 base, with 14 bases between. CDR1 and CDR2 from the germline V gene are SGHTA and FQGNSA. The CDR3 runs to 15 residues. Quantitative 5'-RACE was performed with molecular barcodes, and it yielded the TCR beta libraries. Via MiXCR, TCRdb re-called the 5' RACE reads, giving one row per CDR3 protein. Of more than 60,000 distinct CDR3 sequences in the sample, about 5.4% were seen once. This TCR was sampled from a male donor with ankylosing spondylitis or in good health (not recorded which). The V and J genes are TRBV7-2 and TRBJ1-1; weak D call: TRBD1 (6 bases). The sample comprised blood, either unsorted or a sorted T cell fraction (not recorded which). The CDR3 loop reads CASSPNRVGNTEAFF. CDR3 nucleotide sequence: TGTGCCAGCAGCCCGAACAGGGTTGGGAACACTGAAGCTTTCTTT.